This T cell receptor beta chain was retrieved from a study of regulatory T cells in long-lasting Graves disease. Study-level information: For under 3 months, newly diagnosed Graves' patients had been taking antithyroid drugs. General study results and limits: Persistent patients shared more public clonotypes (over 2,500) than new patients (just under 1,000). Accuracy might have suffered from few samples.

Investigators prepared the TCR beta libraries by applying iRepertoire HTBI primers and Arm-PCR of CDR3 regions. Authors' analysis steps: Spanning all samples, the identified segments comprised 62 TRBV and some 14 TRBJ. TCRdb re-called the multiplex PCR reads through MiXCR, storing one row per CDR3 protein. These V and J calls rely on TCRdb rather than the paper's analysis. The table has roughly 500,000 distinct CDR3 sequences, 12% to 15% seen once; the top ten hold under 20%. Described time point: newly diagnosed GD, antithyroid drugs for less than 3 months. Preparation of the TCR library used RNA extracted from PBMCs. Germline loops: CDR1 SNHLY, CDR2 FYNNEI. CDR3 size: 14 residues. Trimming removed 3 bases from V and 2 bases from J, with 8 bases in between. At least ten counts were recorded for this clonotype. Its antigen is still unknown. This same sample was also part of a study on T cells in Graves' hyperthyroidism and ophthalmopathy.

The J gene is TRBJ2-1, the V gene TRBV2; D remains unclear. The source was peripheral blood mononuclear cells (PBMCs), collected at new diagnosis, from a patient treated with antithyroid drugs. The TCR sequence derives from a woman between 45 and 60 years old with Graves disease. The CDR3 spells CASSESLAYNEQFF. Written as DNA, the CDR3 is TGTGCCAGCAGTGAGAGTCTAGCCTACAATGAGCAGTTCTTC. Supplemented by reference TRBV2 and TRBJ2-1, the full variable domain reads EPEVTQTPSHQVTQMGQEVILRCVPISNHLYFYWYRQILGQKVEFLVSFYNNEISEKSEIFDDQFSVERPDGSNFTLKIRSTKLEDSAMYFCASSESLAYNEQFFGPGTRLTVL.